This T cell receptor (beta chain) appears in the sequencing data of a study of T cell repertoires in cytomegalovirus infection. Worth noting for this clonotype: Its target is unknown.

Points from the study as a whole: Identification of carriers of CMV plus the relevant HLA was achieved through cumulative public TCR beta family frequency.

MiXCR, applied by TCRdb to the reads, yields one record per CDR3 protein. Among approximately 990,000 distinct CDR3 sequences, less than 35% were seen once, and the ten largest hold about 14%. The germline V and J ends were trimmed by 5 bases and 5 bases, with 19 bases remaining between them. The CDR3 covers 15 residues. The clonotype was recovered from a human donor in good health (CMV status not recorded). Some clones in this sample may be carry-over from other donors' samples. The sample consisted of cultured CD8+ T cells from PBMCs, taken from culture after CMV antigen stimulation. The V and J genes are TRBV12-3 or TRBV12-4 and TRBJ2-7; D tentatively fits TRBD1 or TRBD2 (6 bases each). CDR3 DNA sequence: TGTGCCAGCAGTCCCAGGGGATGGGGGGCCGACGAGCAGTACTTC. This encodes CASSPRGWGADEQYF.